This is a list of T cell receptor beta chains from one sample in a study of blood T cell repertoires in COVID-19. Generated by immunoSEQ multiplex PCR, the TCRdb table keeps only in-frame clones and is missing some. In the table there are about 160,000 clones, around 85% of which are singletons. Sequenced sample: peripheral blood. The receptors stem from a human donor with acute or convalescent COVID-19. The donor label of this sample is uncertain. Both conserved end residues are part of each CDR3. A D gene is named only where the DNA matches it firmly. A clone size is listed for some rows: how often the clone was seen (once, few, many), or a class if it is expanded.

d_gene	abundance	j_gene	v_gene	CDR3aa
TRBD1	-	TRBJ2-3	TRBV12-5	CASGLGQGPDTQYF
-	-	TRBJ2-1	TRBV11-3	CASSLKEVLGEQFF
-	-	TRBJ1-2	TRBV10-2	CASSEVTALNYGYTF
TRBD1	-	TRBJ2-4	TRBV27	CASTTVTGAAKNIQYF
TRBD1	-	TRBJ1-3	TRBV7-9	CASSPGQPSSGNTIYF
-	-	TRBJ1-4	TRBV18	CASSPPGGSVNEKLFF
TRBD2	-	TRBJ2-1	TRBV3-1/TRBV3-2	CASSLRGGGEQFF
TRBD2	-	TRBJ2-5	TRBV3-1/TRBV3-2	CASSQNRRGAETQYF
-	-	TRBJ1-1	TRBV4-3	CASSQEGRGRPEAFF
TRBD1	few	TRBJ1-1	TRBV10-2	CASSTGGWGAFF
-	-	TRBJ1-4	TRBV12-5	CASAGGESSYEKLFF
-	few	TRBJ2-2	TRBV29-1	CSVGQAITGELFF
-	-	TRBJ1-6	TRBV6-1	CASSGRVRGYNSPLHF
-	-	TRBJ1-5	TRBV19	CASSSEGGTKRSQHF
-	-	TRBJ1-4	TRBV6-1	CASSEGWGEREKLFF
-	few	TRBJ2-2	TRBV15	CATSRDFSAGELFF
TRBD1	-	TRBJ2-3	TRBV9	CASSVGTGALQGTDTQYF
TRBD1	-	TRBJ1-4	TRBV4-1	CASSRTGSTNEKLFF
-	-	TRBJ2-3	TRBV5-4	CASSSGGWTGPADTQYF
-	few	TRBJ1-5	TRBV2	CASRLEVLGNQPQHF
-	-	TRBJ1-5	TRBV20-1	CSASPDQPQHF
-	-	TRBJ2-2	TRBV3-1/TRBV3-2	CASSRPRGVHTGELFF
TRBD1	-	TRBJ1-5	TRBV19	CASSTRQGYSNQPQHF
TRBD1	-	TRBJ1-5	TRBV3-1/TRBV3-2	CASSQADREGQPQHF
-	-	TRBJ2-2	TRBV5-6	CASSLRAIRTGELFF